These 23 T cell receptor beta chains share one sample of origin, sequenced in a study of shared clonotypes between healthy human individuals. Profiling relied on immunoSEQ multiplex PCR, and the TCRdb table lists in-frame clones only, not all of them. The table shows some 470,000 clones, with roughly four fifths occurring only once. The specimen sequenced was PBMCs. The receptors were gathered from a woman aged 40 to 50 in good health. Some clones in this sample may be carry-over from other donors' samples.

The rearrangement uses TRBV19 and TRBJ2-7, with 12 bases matching TRBD2. The germline CDR1 and CDR2 sequences are LNHDA and SQIVND (reference sequence). J lost 9 bases, V lost 5 bases, and 11 bases had no gene match. The CDR3 extends over 15 amino acids. The CDR3 DNA follows: TGTGCCAGTAGTGACCGGACTAGCGGGAACGACCTGCAGTACTTC. The encoded protein is CASSDRTSGNDLQYF.

This clone was counted once. The chain combines TRBV18 with TRBJ2-7; possible D gene TRBD2, 5 bases. Per the germline V gene, CDR1 is KGHSH and CDR2 is LQKENI. The CDR3 covers 15 residues. Trimming removed 0 bases from V and 6 bases from J, with 15 bases in between. The CDR3 DNA follows: TGTGCCAGCTCACCACCGGTTTCGCGACGGGGCGAGCAGTACTTC. As protein: CASSPPVSRRGEQYF.

The chain combines TRBV11-2 with TRBJ2-1, with TRBD2 identical over 7 bases. After removal of 5 bases from V and 4 bases from J, the junction contained 11 bases not matched to a gene. Germline CDR1 and CDR2: SGHAT and FQNNGV. This CDR3 contains 16 residues. The DNA of the CDR3 is TGTGCCAGCAGCCCGCCGGGGGGTAGCGGTTACAATGAGCAGTTCTTC. This codes for CASSPPGGSGYNEQFF.

The V call is TRBV28, the J call TRBJ1-4; no clear D gene. This CDR3 region has 15 residues. V lost 6 bases and J 3 bases, leaving 14 bases between the germline ends. The V gene's germline CDR1 is MDHEN and CDR2 SYDVKM. Written as DNA, the CDR3 is TGTGCCAGCAGCCTGGAACCACTTGCTAATGAAAAACTGTTTTTT. Its translation is CASSLEPLANEKLFF.

The V call is TRBV18, the J call TRBJ1-1; TRBD1 is a possible D gene (6 bases). The germline gives CDR1 KGHSH, CDR2 LQKENI. V lost 5 bases and J lost 3, with 19 bases in between. The CDR3 totals 16 residues. CDR3 in DNA: TGTGCCAGCTCATACGACAGGCCTCTTAGAGACACTGAAGCTTTCTTT. Its protein is CASSYDRPLRDTEAFF. The whole variable domain, filled in from reference TRBV18 and TRBJ1-1, reads NAGVMQNPRHLVRRRGQEARLRCSPMKGHSHVYWYRQLPEEGLKFMVYLQKENIIDESGMPKERFSAEFPKEGPSILRIQQVVRGDSAAYFCASSYDRPLRDTEAFFGQGTRLTVV.

The chain recombines TRBV5-1 with TRBJ2-5; D is unclear. Per the germline V gene, CDR1 is SGHRS and CDR2 is YFSETQ. This CDR3 contains 14 residues. Trimming took 2 bases from V and 3 from J, leaving 11 bases between them. This CDR3 is CASSLISVEETQYF. As DNA, the CDR3 is TGCGCCAGCAGCTTAATCTCAGTGGAAGAGACCCAGTACTTC. Together with reference TRBV5-1 and TRBJ2-5, the CDR3 gives the full variable domain: KAGVTQTPRYLIKTRGQQVTLSCSPISGHRSVSWYQQTPGQGLQFLFEYFSETQRNKGNFPGRFSGRQFSNSRSEMNVSTLELGDSALYLCASSLISVEETQYFGPGTRLLVL.

J is TRBJ1-1 and V is TRBV6-1; D gene unclear. This CDR3 is built from 12 residues. CDR1 MNHNS and CDR2 SASEGT come from the germline V gene. Trimming pared 6 bases from V and 3 bases from J, leaving 8 bases between. The CDR3 reads CASRQWDTEAFF. CDR3 sequence (DNA): TGTGCCAGCAGACAGTGGGACACTGAAGCTTTCTTT.

V usage is TRBV28 and J usage is TRBJ2-1, with 11 bases identical to TRBD2. This CDR3 spans 19 amino acids. Germline V lookup: CDR1 MDHEN, CDR2 SYDVKM. V dropped 5 bases and J dropped 5; count of bases not matched to a gene: 17. In nucleotides, the CDR3 is TGTGCCAGCAGTCCCCGGGGTAGCGGGAGGGCCGGCCCTAACAATGAGCAGTTCTTC. This sequence encodes CASSPRGSGRAGPNNEQFF.

V gene TRBV15 combines with J gene TRBJ2-4, with D unresolved. CDR3 size: 18 residues. Germline V gene sequence: CDR1 LNHNV, CDR2 YYDKDF (reference sequence). V lost 1 base and J 0 bases, leaving 16 bases between the germline ends. The CDR3 nucleotides read TGTGCCACCAGCAGAGCCGGAATCCCCCGTTTAGCCAAAAACATTCAGTACTTC. This gives the protein CATSRAGIPRLAKNIQYF.

Concerning this clone itself: A much larger clone lies one base from this, so it may be a read error. The chain has TRBV28 and TRBJ2-7; no clear D gene. CDR1 and CDR2 (germline): MDHEN, SYDVKM. The CDR3 consists of 11 residues. Deletions cut 2 bases from V and 5 bases from J, with 4 bases between. CDR3 sequence (DNA): TGTGCCAGCAGTTTAACCGACGAGCAGTACTTC. Its protein is CASSLTDEQYF.

With regard to this clone: Just one base apart from a much larger clone, this may be a read error. The rearrangement joins TRBV30 to TRBJ1-2; tentative D call: TRBD1 (5 bases). Germline loops: CDR1 GTSNPN, CDR2 SVGIG (reference sequence). The CDR3 consists of 15 residues. The V gene lost 3 bases and the J gene lost 1 base, with 15 bases spanning the gap. CDR3 in amino acids: CAWRRAGFVNYGYTF. DNA for the CDR3: TGTGCCTGGAGAAGAGCAGGGTTTGTTAACTATGGCTACACCTTC. Full variable domain (remainder filled in from reference TRBV30 and TRBJ1-2): SQTIHQWPATLVQPVGSPLSLECTVEGTSNPNLYWYRQAAGRGLQLLFYSVGIGQISSEVPQNLSASRPQDRQFILSSKKLLLSDSGFYLCAWRRAGFVNYGYTFGSGTRLTVV.

V gene TRBV5-1 combines with J gene TRBJ2-7, with TRBD1 matching over 9 bases. Germline V gene sequence: CDR1 SGHRS, CDR2 YFSETQ. This CDR3 contains 16 residues. The V segment lost 0 bases and the J segment 4 bases; nucleotides outside the gene matches: 8. The CDR3 coding sequence is TGCGCCAGCAGCTTGGACGCCGGGACAGGGTTTTACGAGCAGTACTTC. It translates to CASSLDAGTGFYEQYF. Full variable domain (outside the CDR3, taken from reference TRBV5-1 and TRBJ2-7): KAGVTQTPRYLIKTRGQQVTLSCSPISGHRSVSWYQQTPGQGLQFLFEYFSETQRNKGNFPGRFSGRQFSNSRSEMNVSTLELGDSALYLCASSLDAGTGFYEQYFGPGTRLTVT.

The chain couples TRBV6-1 to TRBJ2-7, with D maybe TRBD1 (6 bases). Germline V gene sequence: CDR1 MNHNS, CDR2 SASEGT. The CDR3 contains 14 residues. V was cut by 4 bases and J by 0 bases, with 10 bases left in between. This CDR3 is CASSGGPASYEQYF. The CDR3 coding sequence is TGTGCCAGCAGTGGGGGGCCAGCCTCCTACGAGCAGTACTTC.

V and J are TRBV5-6 and TRBJ2-1, with D perhaps matching TRBD2 (5 bases). The CDR3 covers 13 residues. CDR1 and CDR2 (germline): SGHDT, YYEEEE. Trimming took 4 bases from V and 6 from J, leaving 11 bases between them. The CDR3 region is CASSGVAGNEQFF. CDR3 nucleotides: TGTGCCAGCAGCGGCGTGGCGGGCAATGAGCAGTTCTTC.

In this sample, this clone turned up once. The chain links TRBV9 to TRBJ1-2, with D maybe TRBD1 (5 bases). The CDR3 totals 15 residues. In germline, CDR1 is SGDLS, CDR2 YYNGEE. Trimming stripped 3 bases from V and 0 bases from J, with 12 bases between. The CDR3 bases are TGTGCCAGCAGCGCTGGGGCGATAGCTAACTATGGCTACACCTTC. Its translation: CASSAGAIANYGYTF.

This clone was found a few times. Other DNA sequences in the same sample also yield this CDR3. The chain uses TRBV5-1 and TRBJ2-1, with D possibly being TRBD1 (6 bases). The CDR3 runs 15 residues. The germline V gene has CDR1 SGHRS and CDR2 YFSETQ. Trimming left V 0 bases short and J 2 bases short, with 9 bases between. CDR3 protein: CASSLDQGTYNEQFF. CDR3 DNA: TGCGCCAGCAGCTTGGATCAGGGGACCTACAATGAGCAGTTCTTC.

The chain joins TRBV4-2 to TRBJ2-7; D is ambiguous. Germline V gene data show CDR1 as LGHNA and CDR2 as YNFKEQ. V dropped 0 bases and J dropped 2 bases, with 14 bases sitting between them. This CDR3 is built from 16 residues. The CDR3: CASSQESYREAYEQYF. In DNA, the CDR3 is TGTGCCAGCAGCCAAGAGAGTTATAGGGAAGCCTACGAGCAGTACTTC.

By frequency in the sample, this clone is medium-sized. The rearrangement links TRBV6-1 to TRBJ2-4; TRBD2 aligns across 10 bases. CDR1 is MNHNS and CDR2 is SASEGT in the germline V gene. Germline trimming cut 4 bases from V and 6 bases from J; bases unmatched to any gene: 6. The CDR3 runs to 15 residues. As DNA, the CDR3 is TGTGCCAGCAGTGTGATAGCGGGAGGAGTAAACATTCAGTACTTC. Protein sequence: CASSVIAGGVNIQYF.

This clone was picked up a small number of times. CDR3 nucleotides: TGTGCCAGCAGTCCCACTTACCGGGACCTATTCACTGAAGCTTTCTTT. It translates to CASSPTYRDLFTEAFF. This sequence joins TRBV27 and TRBJ1-1; possibly TRBD1 for D (5 bases). Germline V lookup: CDR1 MNHEY, CDR2 SMNVEV (reference sequence). V lost 5 bases to trimming and J lost 4 bases, with 20 bases between them. CDR3 length: 16 residues.

The chain joins TRBV4-2 to TRBJ2-5; D is uncertain. CDR1 and CDR2 from the germline V gene are LGHNA and YNFKEQ. The ends were cut back, 11 bases at V and 4 bases at J, with 20 bases in the middle. CDR3 size: 14 residues. CDR3 loop: CASSPGSGSETQYF. The CDR3 DNA is TGTGCCTCCTCCCCTGGTTCCGGCTCAGAGACCCAGTACTTC.

The rearrangement links TRBV30 to TRBJ2-3; TRBD1 or TRBD2 may be the D gene (5 bases each). Germline loops: CDR1 GTSNPN, CDR2 SVGIG (reference sequence). V lost 4 bases and J lost 6, with 23 bases in between. This CDR3 is built from 16 residues. For the CDR3, the DNA is TGTGCCTGGATGTTTAGAGGGGCAGTCCCAGGGGATACGCAGTATTTT. It translates to CAWMFRGAVPGDTQYF. Complete variable domain (other parts from reference TRBV30 and TRBJ2-3): SQTIHQWPATLVQPVGSPLSLECTVEGTSNPNLYWYRQAAGRGLQLLFYSVGIGQISSEVPQNLSASRPQDRQFILSSKKLLLSDSGFYLCAWMFRGAVPGDTQYFGPGTRLTVL.

The chain uses TRBV9 and TRBJ1-5; D remains unclear. V was shortened by 0 bases and J by 7 bases, with 8 bases between the two germline ends. Germline CDR1 SGDLS, CDR2 YYNGEE. This CDR3 comprises 13 residues. CDR3 residues: CASSVVRNQPQHF. The CDR3 nucleotides are TGTGCCAGCAGCGTAGTGAGGAACCAGCCCCAGCATTTT.

This clone was counted once. This chain connects TRBV7-9 to TRBJ2-1, with TRBD2 matching over 13 bases. Germline assignment: CDR1 SEHNR and CDR2 FQNEAQ (reference sequence). The J segment lost 5 bases and the V segment lost 4 bases, leaving 2 bases of the junction unmatched. The CDR3 covers 15 residues. The CDR3 region is CASSSTSGGNNEQFF. The CDR3 DNA sequence: TGTGCCAGCAGCTCGACTAGCGGGGGGAACAATGAGCAGTTCTTC.